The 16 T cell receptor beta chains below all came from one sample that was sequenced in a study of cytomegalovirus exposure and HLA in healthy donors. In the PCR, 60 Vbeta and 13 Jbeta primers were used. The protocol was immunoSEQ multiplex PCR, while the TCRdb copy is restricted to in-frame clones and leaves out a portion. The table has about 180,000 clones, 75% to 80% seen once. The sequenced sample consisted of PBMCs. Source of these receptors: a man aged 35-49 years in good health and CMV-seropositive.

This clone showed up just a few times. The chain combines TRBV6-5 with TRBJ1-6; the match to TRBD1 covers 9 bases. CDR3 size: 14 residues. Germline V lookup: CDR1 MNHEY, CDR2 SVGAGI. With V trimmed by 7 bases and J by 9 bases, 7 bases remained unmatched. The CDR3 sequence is CASNPGQGFSPLHF. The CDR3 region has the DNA TGTGCCAGCAACCCGGGACAGGGTTTTTCACCCCTCCACTTT.

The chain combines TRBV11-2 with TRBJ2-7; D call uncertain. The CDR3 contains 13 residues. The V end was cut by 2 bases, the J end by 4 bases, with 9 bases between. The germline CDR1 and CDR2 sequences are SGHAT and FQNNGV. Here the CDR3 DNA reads TGTGCCAGCAGCTTACCAAGCCTATACGAGCAGTACTTC. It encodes CASSLPSLYEQYF.

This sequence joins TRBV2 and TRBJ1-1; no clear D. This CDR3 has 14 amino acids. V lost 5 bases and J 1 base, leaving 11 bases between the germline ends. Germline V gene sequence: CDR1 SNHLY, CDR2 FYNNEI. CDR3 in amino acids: CASSPRWQNTEAFF. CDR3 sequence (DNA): TGTGCCAGCAGTCCTCGTTGGCAGAACACTGAAGCTTTCTTT.

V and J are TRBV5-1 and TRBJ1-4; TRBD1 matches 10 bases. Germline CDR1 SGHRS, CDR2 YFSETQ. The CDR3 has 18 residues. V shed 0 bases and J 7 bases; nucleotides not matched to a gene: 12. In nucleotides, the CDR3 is TGCGCCAGCAGCTTGGACATTAGGACAGGGGGAGTCGGTGAAAAACTGTTTTTT. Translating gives CASSLDIRTGGVGEKLFF.

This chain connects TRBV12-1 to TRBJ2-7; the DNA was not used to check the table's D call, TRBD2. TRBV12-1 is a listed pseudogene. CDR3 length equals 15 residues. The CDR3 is CASSTGLAGSREQYF. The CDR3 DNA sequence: TGTGCCAGCAGCACTGGACTAGCGGGTAGTAGGGAGCAGTACTTC.

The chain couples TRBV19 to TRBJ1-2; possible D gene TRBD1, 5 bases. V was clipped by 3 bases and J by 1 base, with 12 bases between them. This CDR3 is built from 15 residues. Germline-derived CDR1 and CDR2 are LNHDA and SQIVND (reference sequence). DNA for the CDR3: TGTGCCAGTAGTATCCGAGGCGGGGGTAACTATGGCTACACCTTC. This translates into CASSIRGGGNYGYTF.

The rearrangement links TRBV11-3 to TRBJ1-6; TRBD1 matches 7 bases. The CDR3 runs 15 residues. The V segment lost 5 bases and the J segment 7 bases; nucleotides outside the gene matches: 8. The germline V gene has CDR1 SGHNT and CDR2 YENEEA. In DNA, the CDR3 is TGTGCCAGCAGCGAAGGACAGGTGGGGAATTCACCCCTCCACTTT. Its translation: CASSEGQVGNSPLHF.

The CDR3 spells CASSLERAGEQFF. CDR3 in DNA: TGCGCCAGCAGCTTAGAGCGGGCCGGTGAGCAGTTCTTC. The chain recombines TRBV4-1 with TRBJ2-1, with D possibly being TRBD2 (6 bases). Germline V gives CDR1 MGHRA, CDR2 YSYEKL. Deletions cut 5 bases from V and 9 bases from J, with 14 bases between. The CDR3 sequence is 13 residues long.

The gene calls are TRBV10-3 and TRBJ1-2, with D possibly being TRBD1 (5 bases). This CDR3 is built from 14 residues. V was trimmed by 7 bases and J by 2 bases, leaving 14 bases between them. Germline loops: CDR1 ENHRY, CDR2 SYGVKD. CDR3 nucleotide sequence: TGTGCCATCACCGGACATCACGAAAACTATGGCTACACCTTC. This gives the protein CAITGHHENYGYTF.

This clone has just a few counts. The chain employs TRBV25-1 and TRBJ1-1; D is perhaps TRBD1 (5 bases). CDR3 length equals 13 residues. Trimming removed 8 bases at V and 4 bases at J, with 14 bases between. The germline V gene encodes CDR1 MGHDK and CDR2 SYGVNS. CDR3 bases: TGTGCCAGCCTATCCTCGACAGTCACTGAAGCTTTCTTT. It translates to CASLSSTVTEAFF.

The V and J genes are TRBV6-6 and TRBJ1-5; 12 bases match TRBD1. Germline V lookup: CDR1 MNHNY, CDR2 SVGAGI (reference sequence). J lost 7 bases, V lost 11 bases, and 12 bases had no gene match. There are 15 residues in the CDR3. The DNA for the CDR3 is TGTGCCGGGGCTATGGGACAGGGGGCAGACCAGCCCCAGCATTTT. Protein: CAGAMGQGADQPQHF.

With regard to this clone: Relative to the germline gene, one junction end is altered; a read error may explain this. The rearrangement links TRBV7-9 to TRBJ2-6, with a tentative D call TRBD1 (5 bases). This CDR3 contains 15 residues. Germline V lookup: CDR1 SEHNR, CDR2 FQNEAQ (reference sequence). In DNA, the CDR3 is TGTGCCAGCAGCTTAGTGCGTGGTGGGGCCAACGGCCTGACTTTC. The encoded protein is CASSLVRGGANGLTF.

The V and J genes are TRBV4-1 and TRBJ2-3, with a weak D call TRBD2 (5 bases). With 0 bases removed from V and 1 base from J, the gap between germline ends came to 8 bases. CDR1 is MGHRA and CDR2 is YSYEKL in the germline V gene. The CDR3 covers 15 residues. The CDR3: CASSQDWRGTDTQYF. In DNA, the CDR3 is TGCGCCAGCAGCCAAGATTGGCGGGGCACAGATACGCAGTATTTT.

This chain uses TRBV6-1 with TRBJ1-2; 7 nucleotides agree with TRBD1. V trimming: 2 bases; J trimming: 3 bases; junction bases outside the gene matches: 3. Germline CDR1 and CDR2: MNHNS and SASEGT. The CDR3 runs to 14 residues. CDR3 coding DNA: TGTGCCAGCAGTGAAAGAGGGGGCGACTATGGCTACACCTTC. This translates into CASSERGGDYGYTF.

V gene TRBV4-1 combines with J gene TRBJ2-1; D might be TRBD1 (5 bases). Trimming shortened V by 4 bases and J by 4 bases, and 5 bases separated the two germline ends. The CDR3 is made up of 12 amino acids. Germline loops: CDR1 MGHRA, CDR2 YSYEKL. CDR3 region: CASSRQYNEQFF. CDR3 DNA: TGCGCCAGCAGCCGACAGTACAATGAGCAGTTCTTC.

As DNA, the CDR3 is TGTGCCACCTCTACTGGGACAGGCGCAGACATTCAGTACTTC. Protein sequence: CATSTGTGADIQYF. V usage is TRBV6-5 and J usage is TRBJ2-4; 8 nucleotides line up with TRBD1. The CDR3 length is 14 residues. CDR1 is MNHEY and CDR2 is SVGAGI in the germline V gene. Trimming removed 10 bases from V and 8 bases from J; junction bases left unmatched: 13.